The source of this T cell receptor beta chain is a study of T cell changes during pregnancy in multiple sclerosis. Profiling relied on immunoSEQ multiplex PCR, and the TCRdb table lists in-frame clones only, not all of them. The sample consists of around 83,000 clones, 80% to 95% of them appearing once. V was trimmed by 5 bases and J by 4 bases, leaving 15 bases between them. Germline V gene sequence: CDR1 SGHVS, CDR2 FNYEAQ. The CDR3 sequence is 14 residues long. The receptor comes from a female donor with multiple sclerosis, enrolled in a pregnancy study. This specimen consisted of CD4+ T cells from peripheral blood mononuclear cells, obtained in the second trimester of pregnancy. The V call is TRBV7-6, the J call TRBJ2-7; a weak D match, TRBD2 (6 bases). CDR3 in amino acids: CASSLGTGRYEQYF. CDR3 coding DNA: TGTGCCAGCAGCCTTGGGACTGGCCGATACGAGCAGTACTTC.